The clone carrying this T cell receptor (beta chain) has just one count. Researchers took RNA transcripts and amplified the TCR beta CDR3 regions from them. HTBI primers were the set used in a first-round RT-PCR of the TCR CDR3. One entry per CDR3 protein results from TCRdb running MiXCR on the multiplex PCR reads. The sample yields about 530,000 distinct CDR3 sequences, 17% seen once. The data belong to a study of T cells in Graves' hyperthyroidism and ophthalmopathy. The germline CDR1 and CDR2 sequences are LNHDA and SQIVND (reference sequence). This CDR3 contains 15 residues. V gave up 2 bases and J gave up 0 bases, with 8 bases separating them.

This sequence was found in a woman aged 18 to 35 with Graves' ophthalmopathy. The sample was blood. The rearrangement links TRBV19 to TRBJ1-5; no definite D call. In DNA, the CDR3 is TGTGCCAGTAGTATAAGGCCAAATAGCAATCAGCCCCAGCATTTT. It codes for CASSIRPNSNQPQHF. Drawing the rest from reference TRBV19 and TRBJ1-5, the complete variable domain is DGGITQSPKYLFRKEGQNVTLSCEQNLNHDAMYWYRQDPGQGLRLIYYSQIVNDFQKGDIAEGYSVSREKKESFPLTVTSAQKNPTAFYLCASSIRPNSNQPQHFGDGTRLSIL.